The source of this TCR beta chain is a study of regulatory T cells in long-lasting Graves disease. Study-wide context: Persistence in Graves' disease denoted antithyroid drug use beyond 5 years alongside positive TSH receptor antibodies. Study-level points and caveats: Sharing of public clonotypes was greater in persistent patients (about 2,700) than in new patients (more than 900).

This clonotype was seen repeatedly, ten times or more. Antigen: not known. Time point defined: persistent/refractory GD, antithyroid drugs over 5 years with positive TRAb. Construction of the TCR library relied on RNA isolated from PBMCs. The patients were drawn from one endocrinology department in Xi'an, China. The junction had 16 bases not matched to a gene; V was cut back by 4 bases and J by 7 bases. The CDR3 runs 17 residues. Libraries of TCR beta came from iRepertoire HTBI primers plus Arm-PCR of CDR3 regions. TCRdb re-called the multiplex PCR reads through MiXCR, storing one row per CDR3 protein. This sample has around 460,000 distinct CDR3 sequences, with around a fifth found just once.

This material consisted of peripheral blood mononuclear cells (PBMCs), taken when the disease was refractory, from a patient treated with antithyroid drugs. The V gene is TRBV12-3 or TRBV12-4, the J gene TRBJ1-5; the match to TRBD1 covers 7 bases. This clonotype originated in a female donor with Graves disease. This CDR3 is CASSSGTAYTGYQPQHF. The CDR3 DNA is TGTGCCAGCAGTTCCGGGACAGCGTATACCGGATACCAGCCCCAGCATTTT.